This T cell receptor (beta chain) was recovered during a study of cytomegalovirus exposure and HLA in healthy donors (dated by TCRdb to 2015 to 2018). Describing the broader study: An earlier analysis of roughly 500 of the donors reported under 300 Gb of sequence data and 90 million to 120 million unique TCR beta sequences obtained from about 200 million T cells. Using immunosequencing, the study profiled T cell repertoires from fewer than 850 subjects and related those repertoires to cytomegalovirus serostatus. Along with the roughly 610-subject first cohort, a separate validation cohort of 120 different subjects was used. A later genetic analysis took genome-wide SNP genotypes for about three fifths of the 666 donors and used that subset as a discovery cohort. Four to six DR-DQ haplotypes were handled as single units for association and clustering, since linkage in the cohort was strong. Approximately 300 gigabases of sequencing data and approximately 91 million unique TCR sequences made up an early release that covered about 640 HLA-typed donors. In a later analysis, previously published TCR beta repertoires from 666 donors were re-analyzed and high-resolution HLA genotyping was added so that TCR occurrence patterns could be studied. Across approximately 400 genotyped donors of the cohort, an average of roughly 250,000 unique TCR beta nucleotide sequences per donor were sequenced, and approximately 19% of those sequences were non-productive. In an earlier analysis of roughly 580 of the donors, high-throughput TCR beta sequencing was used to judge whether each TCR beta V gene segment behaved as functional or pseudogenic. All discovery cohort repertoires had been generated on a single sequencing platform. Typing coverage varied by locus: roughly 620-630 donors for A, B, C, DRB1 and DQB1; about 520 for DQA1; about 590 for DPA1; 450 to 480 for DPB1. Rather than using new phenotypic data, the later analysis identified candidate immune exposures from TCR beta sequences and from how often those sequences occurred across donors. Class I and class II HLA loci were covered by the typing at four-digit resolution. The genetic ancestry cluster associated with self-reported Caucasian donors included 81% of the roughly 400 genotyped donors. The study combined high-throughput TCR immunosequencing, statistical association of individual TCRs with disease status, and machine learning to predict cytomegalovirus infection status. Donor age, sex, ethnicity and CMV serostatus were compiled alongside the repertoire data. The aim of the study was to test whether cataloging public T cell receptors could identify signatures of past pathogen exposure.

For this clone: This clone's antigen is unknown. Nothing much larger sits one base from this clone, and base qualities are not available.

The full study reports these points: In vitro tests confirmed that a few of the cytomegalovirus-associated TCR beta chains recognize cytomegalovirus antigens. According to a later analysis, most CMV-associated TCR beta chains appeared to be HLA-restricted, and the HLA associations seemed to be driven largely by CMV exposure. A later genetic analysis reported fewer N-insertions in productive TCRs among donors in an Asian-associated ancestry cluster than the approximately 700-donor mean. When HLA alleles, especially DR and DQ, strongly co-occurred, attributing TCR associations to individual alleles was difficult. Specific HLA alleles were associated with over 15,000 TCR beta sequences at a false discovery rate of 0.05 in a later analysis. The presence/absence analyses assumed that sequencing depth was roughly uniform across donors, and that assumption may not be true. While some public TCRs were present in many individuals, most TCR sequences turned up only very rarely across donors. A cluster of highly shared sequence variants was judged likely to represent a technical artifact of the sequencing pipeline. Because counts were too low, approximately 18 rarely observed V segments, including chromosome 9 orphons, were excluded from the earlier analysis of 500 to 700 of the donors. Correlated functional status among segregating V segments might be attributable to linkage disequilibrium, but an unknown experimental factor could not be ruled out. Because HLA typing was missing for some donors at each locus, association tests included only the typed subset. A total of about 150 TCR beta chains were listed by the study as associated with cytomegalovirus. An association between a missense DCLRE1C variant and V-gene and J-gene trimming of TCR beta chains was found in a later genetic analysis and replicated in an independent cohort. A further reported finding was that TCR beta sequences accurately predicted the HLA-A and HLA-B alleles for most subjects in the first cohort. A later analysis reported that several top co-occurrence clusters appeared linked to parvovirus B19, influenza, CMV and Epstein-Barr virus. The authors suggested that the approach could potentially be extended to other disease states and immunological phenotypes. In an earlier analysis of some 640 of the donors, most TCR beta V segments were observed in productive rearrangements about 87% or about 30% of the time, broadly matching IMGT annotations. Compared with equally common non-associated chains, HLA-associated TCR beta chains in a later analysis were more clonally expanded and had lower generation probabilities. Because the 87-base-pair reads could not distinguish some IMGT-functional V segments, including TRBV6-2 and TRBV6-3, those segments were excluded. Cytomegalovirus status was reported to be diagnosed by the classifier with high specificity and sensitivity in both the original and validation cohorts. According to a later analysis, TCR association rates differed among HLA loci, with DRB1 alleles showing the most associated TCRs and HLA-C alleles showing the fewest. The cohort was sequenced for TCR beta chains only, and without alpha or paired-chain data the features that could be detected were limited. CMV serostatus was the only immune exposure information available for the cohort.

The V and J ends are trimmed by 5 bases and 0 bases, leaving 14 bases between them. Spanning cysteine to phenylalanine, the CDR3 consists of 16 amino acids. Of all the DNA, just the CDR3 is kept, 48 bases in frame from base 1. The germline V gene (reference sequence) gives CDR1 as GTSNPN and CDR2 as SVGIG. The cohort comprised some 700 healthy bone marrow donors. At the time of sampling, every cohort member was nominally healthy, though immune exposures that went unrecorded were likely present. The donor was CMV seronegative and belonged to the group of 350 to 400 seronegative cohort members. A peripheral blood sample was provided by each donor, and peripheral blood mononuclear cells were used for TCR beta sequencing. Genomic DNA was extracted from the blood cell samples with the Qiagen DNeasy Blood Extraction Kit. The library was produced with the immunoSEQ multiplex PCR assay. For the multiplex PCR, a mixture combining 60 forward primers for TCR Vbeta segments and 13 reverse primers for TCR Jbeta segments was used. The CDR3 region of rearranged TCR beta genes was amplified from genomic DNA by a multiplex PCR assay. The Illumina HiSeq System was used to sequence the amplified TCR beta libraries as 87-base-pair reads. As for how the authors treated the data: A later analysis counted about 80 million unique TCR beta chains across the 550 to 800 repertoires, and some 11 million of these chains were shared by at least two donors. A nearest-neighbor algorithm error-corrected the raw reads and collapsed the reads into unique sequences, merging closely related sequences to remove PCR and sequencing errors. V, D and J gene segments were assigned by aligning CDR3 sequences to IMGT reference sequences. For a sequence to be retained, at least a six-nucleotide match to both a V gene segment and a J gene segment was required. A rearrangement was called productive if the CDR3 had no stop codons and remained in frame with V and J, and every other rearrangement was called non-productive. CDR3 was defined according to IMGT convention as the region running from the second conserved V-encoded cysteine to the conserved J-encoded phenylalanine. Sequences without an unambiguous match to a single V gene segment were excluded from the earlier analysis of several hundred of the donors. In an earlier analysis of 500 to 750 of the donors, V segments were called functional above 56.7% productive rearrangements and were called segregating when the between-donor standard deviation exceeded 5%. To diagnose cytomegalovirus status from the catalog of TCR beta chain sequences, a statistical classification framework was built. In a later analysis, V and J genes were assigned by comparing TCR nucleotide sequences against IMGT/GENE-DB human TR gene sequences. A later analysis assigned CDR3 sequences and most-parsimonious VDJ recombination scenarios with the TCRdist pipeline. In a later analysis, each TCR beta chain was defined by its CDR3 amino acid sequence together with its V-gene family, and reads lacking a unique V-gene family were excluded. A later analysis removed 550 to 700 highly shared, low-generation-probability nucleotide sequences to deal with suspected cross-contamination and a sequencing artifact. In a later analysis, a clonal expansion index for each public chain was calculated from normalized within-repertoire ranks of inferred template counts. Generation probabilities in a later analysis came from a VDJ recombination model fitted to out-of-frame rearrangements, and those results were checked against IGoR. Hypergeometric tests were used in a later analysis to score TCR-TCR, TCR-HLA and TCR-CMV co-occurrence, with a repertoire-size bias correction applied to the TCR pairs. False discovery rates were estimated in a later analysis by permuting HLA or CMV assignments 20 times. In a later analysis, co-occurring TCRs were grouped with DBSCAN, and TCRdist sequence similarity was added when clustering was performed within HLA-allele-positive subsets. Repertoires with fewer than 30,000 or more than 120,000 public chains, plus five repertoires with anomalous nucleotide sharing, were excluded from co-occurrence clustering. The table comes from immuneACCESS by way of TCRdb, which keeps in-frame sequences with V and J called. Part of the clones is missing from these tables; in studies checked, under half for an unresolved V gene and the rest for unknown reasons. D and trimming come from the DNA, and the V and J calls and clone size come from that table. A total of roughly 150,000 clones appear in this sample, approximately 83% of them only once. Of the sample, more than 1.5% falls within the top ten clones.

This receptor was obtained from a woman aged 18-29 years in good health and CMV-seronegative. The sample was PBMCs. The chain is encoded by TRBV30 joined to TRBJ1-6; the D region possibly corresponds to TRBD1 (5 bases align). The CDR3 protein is CAWDAGIPSYNSPLHF. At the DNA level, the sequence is TGTGCCTGGGACGCAGGGATTCCCTCCTATAATTCACCCCTCCACTTT. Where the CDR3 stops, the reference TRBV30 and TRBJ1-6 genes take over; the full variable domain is SQTIHQWPATLVQPVGSPLSLECTVEGTSNPNLYWYRQAAGRGLQLLFYSVGIGQISSEVPQNLSASRPQDRQFILSSKKLLLSDSGFYLCAWDAGIPSYNSPLHFGNGTRLTVT.